Below, 8 T cell receptor beta chains from the same sample are listed, as sequenced in a study of T-cell memory formation after mild COVID-19. TCRdb independently ran MiXCR on the 5' RACE reads; one entry per CDR3 protein. Of around 390,000 distinct CDR3 sequences in the sample, approximately 16% were seen once. Sequencing was done on a sample of PBMCs or a T cell subset sorted from them (not recorded which). All receptors come from a man between 18 and 35 years old who had mild COVID-19 (a few samples of this study predate the infection). Cell type and time point are not known.

This clonotype was seen at least ten times. V is TRBV7-3 and J is TRBJ1-1; tentatively, D is TRBD1 (6 bases). V lost 4 bases, J lost 2 bases, and 11 bases lay in between. In germline, CDR1 is SGHTA, CDR2 FQGTGA. The CDR3 has 14 amino acids. The CDR3 bases are TGTGCCAGCAGCTCGGGACATACAAACACTGAAGCTTTCTTT. Amino acids: CASSSGHTNTEAFF. Drawing the rest from reference TRBV7-3 and TRBJ1-1, the complete variable domain is GAGVSQTPSNKVTEKGKYVELRCDPISGHTALYWYRQSLGQGPEFLIYFQGTGAADDSGLPNDRFFAVRPEGSVSTLKIQRTERGDSAVYLCASSSGHTNTEAFFGQGTRLTVV.

A note on this clonotype: A junction boundary mismatches the germline segment, possibly from a read error. The rearrangement links TRBV7-2 to TRBJ2-5, with D possibly being TRBD1 or TRBD2 (5 bases each). The CDR3 has 15 residues. CDR1 is SGHTA and CDR2 is FQGNSA in the germline V gene. CDR3 amino acids: CASNLGSSGGGTQYF. The CDR3, as DNA: TGTGCCAGCAACTTAGGGTCGAGCGGTGGGGGGACCCAGTACTTC. The variable domain in full, completed from reference TRBV7-2 and TRBJ2-5, reads GAGVSQSPSNKVTEKGKDVELRCDPISGHTALYWYRQSLGQGLEFLIYFQGNSAPDKSGLPSDRFSAERTGGSVSTLTIQRTQQEDSAVYLCASNLGSSGGGTQYFGPGTRLLVL.

The genes are TRBV21-1 and TRBJ2-5. TRBV21-1 is assigned pseudogene status. This CDR3 is built from 14 residues. CDR3 loop: CASSKYFTRETQYF. The CDR3, as DNA: TGTGCCAGCAGCAAATATTTCACTCGGGAGACCCAGTACTTC.

The chain combines TRBV7-6 with TRBJ2-1; TRBD2 matches 7 bases. The CDR3 has 14 amino acids. Per germline, CDR1 SGHVS and CDR2 FNYEAQ. Trimming at V came to 4 bases and at J to 9 bases, leaving 9 bases not matched to a gene. In DNA form, the CDR3 reads TGTGCCAGCAGCTCGTTTCGGGGGGTTGGTGAGCAGTTCTTC. Translated: CASSSFRGVGEQFF.

There are a few counts of this clonotype. The chain recombines TRBV7-9 with TRBJ2-5, with D possibly being TRBD2 (5 bases). Looked up from germline, CDR1 is SEHNR and CDR2 is FQNEAQ (reference sequence). Trimming removed 4 bases at V and 1 base at J, with 13 bases between. The CDR3 is 15 amino acids. This chain's CDR3 is CASSYQDGLQETQYF. CDR3 DNA sequence: TGTGCCAGCAGCTACCAGGACGGACTCCAAGAGACCCAGTACTTC.

J is TRBJ1-1 and V is TRBV12-3 or TRBV12-4; D perhaps matches TRBD1 (6 bases). V was pared by 8 bases and J by 1 base, with 11 bases between. CDR3 length equals 13 residues. The CDR3 is CASLGGRNTEAFF. The CDR3 coding sequence is TGTGCCAGCCTCGGGGGCAGGAACACTGAAGCTTTCTTT.

The chain combines TRBV15 with TRBJ1-4; the D gene is possibly TRBD1 (5 bases). Germline values: CDR1 LNHNV, CDR2 YYDKDF (reference sequence). CDR3 length: 13 residues. The V end was cut by 6 bases, the J end by 13 bases, with 18 bases between. The CDR3 spells CATREGTEIGLFF. The CDR3 DNA follows: TGTGCCACCAGGGAGGGGACCGAAATTGGACTGTTTTTT.

This clonotype showed up just a few times. The rearrangement uses TRBV11-2 and TRBJ2-6; D might be TRBD2 (6 bases). CDR1 is SGHAT, CDR2 FQNNGV, per germline. The CDR3 totals 18 residues. Deletions cut 1 base from V and 0 bases from J, with 13 bases between. The CDR3 protein is CASSLGGRETSGANVLTF. CDR3 nucleotides: TGTGCCAGCAGCTTAGGTGGACGGGAGACCTCTGGGGCCAACGTCCTGACTTTC.